This T cell receptor beta chain comes out of a study of cytomegalovirus exposure and HLA in healthy donors. Whole-study findings and limits: A link between a missense DCLRE1C variant and TCR beta V- and J-gene trimming emerged from a later analysis. Most of the TCR beta V segments (in an earlier analysis) were productive either about 87% or about 30% of the time. Immune exposure information comprised only CMV serostatus.

Note on this clone: What it binds is unknown.

Germline trimming cut 1 base from V and 7 bases from J; bases unmatched to any gene: 5. Germline CDR1 is MGHRA and CDR2 is YSYEKL. The CDR3 has 17 amino acids. PCR primers comprised 60 Vbeta and 13 Jbeta primers. Generated by immunoSEQ multiplex PCR, the TCRdb table keeps only in-frame clones and is missing some. The sample holds tens of thousands of clones, about 77% seen once. This TCR was sampled from a woman aged 30 to 39 in good health and CMV-seronegative. Sequencing used PBMCs. The chain links TRBV4-1 to TRBJ2-1; 15 positions agree with TRBD2. CDR3 bases: TGCGCCAGCAGCCAAGGGCGGACTAGCGGGAGGGGTAATGAGCAGTTCTTC. This codes for CASSQGRTSGRGNEQFF.